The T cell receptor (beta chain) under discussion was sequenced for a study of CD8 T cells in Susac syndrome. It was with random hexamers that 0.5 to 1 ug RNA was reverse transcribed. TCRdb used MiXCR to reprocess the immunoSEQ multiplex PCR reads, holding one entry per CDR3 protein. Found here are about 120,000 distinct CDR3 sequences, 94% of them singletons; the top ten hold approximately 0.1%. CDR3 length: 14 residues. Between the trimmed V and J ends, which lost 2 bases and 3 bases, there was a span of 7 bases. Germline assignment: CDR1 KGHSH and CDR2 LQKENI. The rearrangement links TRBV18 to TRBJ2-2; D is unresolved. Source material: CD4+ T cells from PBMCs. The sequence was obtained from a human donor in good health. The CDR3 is CASSPSEDTGELFF. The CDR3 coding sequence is TGTGCCAGCTCACCAAGCGAGGACACCGGGGAGCTGTTTTTT.